The T cell receptor beta chain described here comes from a study of shared clonotypes between healthy human individuals. Study-level points and caveats: For sorted subsets, rarefaction showed incomplete sequencing despite large depth. Limited genetic and exposure-history diversity came from having few donors.

The germline V gene encodes CDR1 SGHTA and CDR2 FQGNSA. V lost 4 bases, J lost 7 bases, and 4 bases stayed unmatched. The CDR3 covers 13 residues. Notes on this clone: Its antigen remains unidentified.

Original processing notes: Junction-only immunoSEQ data arrived without quality scores, meaning filtering differed. Profiling relied on immunoSEQ multiplex PCR, and the TCRdb table lists in-frame clones only, not all of them. V and J calls and clone size are those listed in that table; D and trimming were worked out from the DNA. The sample contains 2 million to 2.5 million clones, roughly 92% of which appear only once. The study enrolled healthy HIV-negative adults without recent acute infections or vaccinations as donors. V usage is TRBV7-2 and J usage is TRBJ2-1; TRBD2 matches at 7 bases. This TCR came from a man between 18 and 35 years old in good health. Some clones in this sample may be carry-over from other donors' samples. Material: naive CD4+ T cells from PBMCs. Documented subset: CD45RA+ positively selected. CDR3 nucleotides: TGTGCCAGCAGCTGGGGACTACCTAATGAGCAGTTCTTC. It specifies CASSWGLPNEQFF.